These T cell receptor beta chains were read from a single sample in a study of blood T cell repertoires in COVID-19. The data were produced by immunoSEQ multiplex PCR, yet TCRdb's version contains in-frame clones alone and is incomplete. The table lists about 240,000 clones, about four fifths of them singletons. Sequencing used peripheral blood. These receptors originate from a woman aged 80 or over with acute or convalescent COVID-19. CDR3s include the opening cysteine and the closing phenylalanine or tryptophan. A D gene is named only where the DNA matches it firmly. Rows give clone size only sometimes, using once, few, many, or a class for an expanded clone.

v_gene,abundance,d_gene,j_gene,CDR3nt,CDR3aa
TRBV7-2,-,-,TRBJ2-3,TGTGCCAGCAGTAGCTTATTGGGGGGGGCAGGAGATACGCAGTATTTT,CASSSLLGGAGDTQYF
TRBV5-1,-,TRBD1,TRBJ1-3,TGCGCCAGCAGCTCCGGGGGACAGGGAATATCTGGAAACACCATATATTTT,CASSSGGQGISGNTIYF
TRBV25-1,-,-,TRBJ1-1,TGTGCCAGCAGTGCCTTTGGCCAGTACACTGAAGCTTTCTTT,CASSAFGQYTEAFF
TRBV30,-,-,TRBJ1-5,TGTGCCTGGAGTGTTCGGCAGCCAGGGCCCCAGCATTTT,CAWSVRQPGPQHF
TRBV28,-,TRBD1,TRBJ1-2,TGTGCCAGCAGTCCGGACAGGGTCTTAGGCTATGGCTACACCTTC,CASSPDRVLGYGYTF
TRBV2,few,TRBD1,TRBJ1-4,TGTGCCAGCAGCGAACAGGGGATGGGAGAAAAACTGTTTTTT,CASSEQGMGEKLFF
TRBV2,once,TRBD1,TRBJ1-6,TGTGCCAGCAGGGGACAGGGGCCGAGCTCCTATAATTCACCCCTCCACTTT,CASRGQGPSSYNSPLHF
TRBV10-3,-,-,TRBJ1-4,TGTGCCATCAGTGGAGGGGGTTTCGCAACTAATGAAAAACTGTTTTTT,CAISGGGFATNEKLFF
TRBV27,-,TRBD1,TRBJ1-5,TGTGCCAGCGGACAGGGCCTCGGACAGCCCCAGCATTTT,CASGQGLGQPQHF
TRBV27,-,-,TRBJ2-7,TGTGCCAGCACCCCCTCCCACGAGCAGTACTTC,CASTPSHEQYF
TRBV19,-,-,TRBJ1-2,TGTGCCAGTAGTCCTCGGGGCAGGACAGACTATGGCTACACCTTC,CASSPRGRTDYGYTF
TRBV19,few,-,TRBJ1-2,TGTGCCAGTACCTCTACAGGGCTCCTCGGCTACACCTTC,CASTSTGLLGYTF
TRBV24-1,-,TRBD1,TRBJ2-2,TGTGCCACCAGAGGGGACAGGGAGGACACCGGGGAGCTGTTTTTT,CATRGDREDTGELFF
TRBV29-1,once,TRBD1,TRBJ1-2,TGCAGCGTTGGTTTAGTGGACAGGGAGGACTATGGCTACACCTTC,CSVGLVDREDYGYTF
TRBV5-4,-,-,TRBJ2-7,TGTGCCAGCAGCTTGGTCGGCCGGGGTAACGAGCAGTACTTC,CASSLVGRGNEQYF
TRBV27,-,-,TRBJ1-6,TGTGCCAGCAGTTTATACGGGAATAATTCACCCCTCCACTTT,CASSLYGNNSPLHF
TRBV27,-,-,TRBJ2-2,TGTGCCAGCAGTGGCGGGGTGGGATTGCGGGACACCGGGGAGCTGTTTTTT,CASSGGVGLRDTGELFF
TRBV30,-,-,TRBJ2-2,TGTGCCTGGAGTGTACTCGGGAACACCGGGGAGCTGTTTTTT,CAWSVLGNTGELFF